One and the same sample provided the 31 T cell receptor beta chains below, sequenced in a study of regulatory T cells in long-lasting Graves disease. Time point here: persistent/refractory GD, antithyroid drugs over 5 years with positive TRAb. The TCR library was made from RNA extracted from PBMCs. Construction of the TCR beta libraries employed iRepertoire HTBI primers in conjunction with Arm-PCR of CDR3 regions. MiXCR was run by TCRdb on the multiplex PCR reads, yielding one entry per CDR3 protein. This table holds approximately 690,000 distinct CDR3 sequences, 30% found once. Sequenced here: peripheral blood mononuclear cells (PBMCs), sampled when the disease was refractory, from a patient treated with antithyroid drugs. The source of these receptors is a female donor with Graves disease.

This clonotype was recorded a few times. The chain has TRBV5-5 and TRBJ1-4; unclear D gene. The V end was cut by 5 bases, the J end by 5 bases, with 19 bases between. The CDR3 is 16 residues long. Germline assignment: CDR1 SGHKS and CDR2 YYEKEE (reference sequence). CDR3 in DNA: TGTGCCAGCAGTTACGACCCAGGTCACTTCAATGAAAAACTGTTTTTT. Residues: CASSYDPGHFNEKLFF.

The CDR3 reads CASSARQALGYTF. The DNA for the CDR3 is TGTGCCAGCAGTGCCCGACAGGCCTTAGGCTACACCTTC. This chain links TRBV6-2 or TRBV6-3 with TRBJ1-2; possibly TRBD1 for D (6 bases). V shed 5 bases and J shed 8 bases, with 15 bases lying between them. The CDR3 covers 13 residues. CDR1 is MNHEY, CDR2 SVGEGT, per germline.

This clonotype has a handful of counts. The chain links TRBV7-9 to TRBJ2-7; TRBD2 matches at 10 bases. Germline V gene data show CDR1 as SEHNR and CDR2 as FQNEAQ (reference sequence). This CDR3 has 16 residues. V lost 3 bases and J lost 2; bases outside the gene matches: 7. This CDR3 is CASSFTPGLATYEQYF. The CDR3 coding sequence is TGTGCCAGCAGCTTCACGCCGGGACTAGCGACCTACGAGCAGTACTTC.

The chain employs TRBV2 and TRBJ2-7, with TRBD2 identical over 7 bases. After removal of 6 bases from V and 4 bases from J, the junction contained 12 bases not matched to a gene. Germline-derived CDR1 and CDR2 are SNHLY and FYNNEI. CDR3 length: 15 amino acids. In DNA, the CDR3 is TGTGCCAGCAGCCAAATCGGCGGGAGTAATTACGAGCAGTACTTC. This sequence encodes CASSQIGGSNYEQYF.

The chain uses TRBV5-1 and TRBJ2-5, with a tentative D call TRBD2 (5 bases). V was pared by 3 bases and J by 2 bases, with 11 bases between. This CDR3 is 14 amino acids long. CDR1 SGHRS and CDR2 YFSETQ come from the germline V gene. CDR3 protein: CASSSRGTQETQYF. CDR3 nucleotides: TGCGCCAGCAGCTCACGGGGAACACAAGAGACCCAGTACTTC.

The chain employs TRBV28 and TRBJ1-3; D is unresolved. V was cut by 6 bases and J by 3 bases, with 15 bases left in between. This CDR3 comprises 15 residues. Per the germline V gene, CDR1 is MDHEN and CDR2 is SYDVKM. CDR3 region: CASRTPESGGNTIYF. CDR3 nucleotides: TGTGCCAGCAGAACTCCGGAATCGGGTGGAAACACCATATATTTT.

The J gene is TRBJ1-2, the V gene TRBV20-1, with 12 bases identical to TRBD1. CDR3 size: 15 residues. CDR1 is DFQATT and CDR2 is SNEGSKA in the germline V gene (reference sequence). Trimming took 5 bases from V and 7 from J; bases not matched to a gene: 11. The CDR3 DNA reads TGCAGTGCTCAACATCCCGGGACAGGGGGCTTTGGCTACACCTTC. This gives the protein CSAQHPGTGGFGYTF.

In this sample, this clonotype turned up many times. The rearrangement links TRBV3-1 to TRBJ1-4, with D uncertain. This CDR3 contains 15 residues. CDR1 LGHDT and CDR2 YNNKEL come from the germline V gene (reference sequence). V was shortened by 0 bases and J by 10 bases, with 15 bases between the two germline ends. The CDR3 loop reads CASSQDGGYRGKLFF. The CDR3 DNA is TGTGCCAGCAGCCAAGATGGAGGTTACCGTGGAAAACTGTTTTTT. Complete variable domain (other parts from reference TRBV3-1 and TRBJ1-4): DTAVSQTPKYLVTQMGNDKSIKCEQNLGHDTMYWYKQDSKKFLKIMFSYNNKELIINETVPNRFSPKSPDKAHLNLHINSLELGDSAVYFCASSQDGGYRGKLFFGSGTQLSVL.

This clonotype was detected ten times or more. This sequence joins TRBV2 and TRBJ2-7, with 8 bases matching TRBD2. The ends lost 6 bases at V and 2 bases at J; junction bases unmatched: 3. This CDR3 spans 13 amino acids. Germline CDR1 reads SNHLY; CDR2 reads FYNNEI. The CDR3 region is CASSGGLAYEQYF. For the CDR3, the DNA is TGTGCCAGCAGCGGGGGACTAGCCTACGAGCAGTACTTC.

This clonotype came up once. The rearrangement links TRBV7-2 to TRBJ2-7, with 8 positions matching TRBD2. Germline CDR1 and CDR2: SGHTA and FQGNSA. The V and J ends lost 4 bases and 5 bases, in that order; junction bases with no gene match: 10. The CDR3 has 15 residues. CDR3 nucleotide sequence: TGTGCCAGCAGCTCATTAAGCGGGAGAGTCAACGAGCAGTACTTC. Amino acid sequence: CASSSLSGRVNEQYF.

The chain joins TRBV6-2 or TRBV6-3 to TRBJ1-1; the D gene is possibly TRBD1 (5 bases). The CDR3 runs 14 residues. Trimming pared 5 bases from V and 1 base from J, leaving 11 bases between. The germline V gene encodes CDR1 MNHEY and CDR2 SVGEGT. Here the CDR3 reads CASSTVTGNTEAFF. CDR3 DNA sequence: TGTGCCAGCAGTACAGTCACAGGGAACACTGAAGCTTTCTTT.

This clonotype has more than one count but fewer than ten. The CDR3 DNA is TGTGCCAGCAGTTTTTTTACCCCGGACTTGTTTGAGACCCAGTACTTC. Translating it yields CASSFFTPDLFETQYF. The V gene is TRBV27, the J gene TRBJ2-5; possible D gene TRBD2, 5 bases. The CDR3 sequence is 16 residues long. V dropped 3 bases and J dropped 5 bases, with 19 bases sitting between them. Germline values: CDR1 MNHEY, CDR2 SMNVEV (reference sequence).

The sample holds many counts of this clonotype. The rearrangement links TRBV2 to TRBJ1-4; D gene uncertain. V dropped 2 bases and J dropped 7 bases, with 2 bases sitting between them. There are 11 residues in the CDR3. CDR1 and CDR2 (germline): SNHLY, FYNNEI. CDR3 residues: CASSESEKLFF. The CDR3, as DNA: TGTGCCAGCAGTGAATCTGAAAAACTGTTTTTT. Together with reference TRBV2 and TRBJ1-4, the CDR3 gives the full variable domain: EPEVTQTPSHQVTQMGQEVILRCVPISNHLYFYWYRQILGQKVEFLVSFYNNEISEKSEIFDDQFSVERPDGSNFTLKIRSTKLEDSAMYFCASSESEKLFFGSGTQLSVL.

The chain couples TRBV12-3 or TRBV12-4 to TRBJ2-1, with 7 bases lining up with TRBD2. Germline trimming cut 6 bases from V and 5 bases from J; bases unmatched to any gene: 13. The CDR3 spans 16 residues. The CDR3 DNA is TGTGCCAGCAGCGCCCGTCCCGGGCTAGCGGACAATGAGCAGTTCTTC. Its protein product is CASSARPGLADNEQFF.

This clonotype was observed a single time. The chain has TRBV20-1 and TRBJ1-1, with a weak D call TRBD1 (6 bases). From germline, CDR1 is DFQATT and CDR2 SNEGSKA (reference sequence). Trimming took 4 bases from V and 4 from J, leaving 10 bases between them. The CDR3 loop spans 12 amino acids. The CDR3 coding sequence is TGCAGTGCTACTAAGGGGGGCACTGAAGCTTTCTTT. It encodes CSATKGGTEAFF.

The rearrangement joins TRBV11-3 to TRBJ2-1; D perhaps matches TRBD2 (5 bases). This CDR3 has 17 amino acids. V was pared by 1 base and J by 9 bases, with 22 bases between. In germline, CDR1 is SGHNT, CDR2 YENEEA. This chain's CDR3 is CASSLVGGDAGWGEQFF. The CDR3 nucleotides are TGTGCCAGCAGCTTAGTAGGCGGCGACGCGGGCTGGGGTGAGCAGTTCTTC. Based on the CDR3 plus reference TRBV11-3 and TRBJ2-1, the full variable domain is EAGVVQSPRYKIIEKKQPVAFWCNPISGHNTLYWYLQNLGQGPELLIRYENEEAVDDSQLPKDRFSAERLKGVDSTLKIQPAELGDSAVYLCASSLVGGDAGWGEQFFGPGTRLTVL.

The chain couples TRBV2 to TRBJ1-5, with D perhaps TRBD1 (5 bases). CDR3 size: 15 residues. The V gene lost 8 bases and the J gene lost 0 bases, with 14 bases spanning the gap. In germline, CDR1 is SNHLY, CDR2 FYNNEI. DNA of the CDR3: TGTGCCAGCGGGCCGGGACTCCTTAGCAATCAGCCCCAGCATTTT. This sequence encodes CASGPGLLSNQPQHF.

The chain employs TRBV6-2 or TRBV6-3 and TRBJ1-2, with TRBD1 matching 9 bases. This CDR3 region has 15 residues. V lost 0 bases and J lost 7; bases outside the gene matches: 6. In germline, CDR1 is MNHEY, CDR2 SVGEGT. This CDR3 reads CASSYSMGQGGGYTF. The DNA of the CDR3 is TGTGCCAGCAGTTACTCGATGGGACAGGGTGGTGGCTACACCTTC.

This clonotype was observed a handful of times. The chain carries TRBV29-1 and TRBJ1-1, with TRBD1 identical over 7 bases. This CDR3 spans 15 amino acids. The V gene end was trimmed by 6 bases and the J gene end by 7 bases; junction bases not matched to a gene: 17. The germline CDR1 and CDR2 sequences are SQVTM and ANQGSEA. Here the CDR3 DNA reads TGCAGCGTACGTTGGTATGTGGAAGGGGACAGTGAAGCTTTCTTT. Translating gives CSVRWYVEGDSEAFF.

This clonotype came up a few times. The V gene is TRBV25-1, the J gene TRBJ1-2; D not certain. The CDR3 loop spans 14 amino acids. Germline-derived CDR1 and CDR2 are MGHDK and SYGVNS. V shed 6 bases and J shed 2 bases, with 13 bases lying between them. CDR3 in amino acids: CASRPAGENYGYTF. CDR3 DNA sequence: TGTGCCAGCAGGCCCGCGGGCGAAAACTATGGCTACACCTTC.

This clonotype occurred a few times. The chain has TRBV5-1 and TRBJ2-2; no firm D call. V lost 4 bases to trimming and J lost 4 bases, with 17 bases between them. Germline-derived CDR1 and CDR2 are SGHRS and YFSETQ. The CDR3 totals 16 residues. This chain's CDR3 is CASSVTTGLLTGELFF. Written as DNA, the CDR3 is TGCGCCAGCAGCGTGACCACTGGCCTTCTCACCGGGGAGCTGTTTTTT.

In its sample, this clonotype was seen many times. The V and J genes are TRBV6-1 and TRBJ1-5; TRBD1 might be the D (5 bases). V was pared by 4 bases and J by 3 bases, with 16 bases between. Per germline, CDR1 MNHNS and CDR2 SASEGT. CDR3 length: 16 amino acids. The CDR3 nucleotides are TGTGCCAGCAGTGGCGACAGCCAAGTGCCCAATCAGCCCCAGCATTTT. This sequence encodes CASSGDSQVPNQPQHF.

This clonotype was counted at least ten times. The gene calls are TRBV7-2 and TRBJ2-7; no firm D call. V was shortened by 0 bases and J by 6 bases, with 9 bases between the two germline ends. CDR1 SGHTA and CDR2 FQGNSA come from the germline V gene. The CDR3 is 13 residues long. The CDR3 nucleotides are TGTGCCAGCAGCTTAGCGCTCCGGGTCGAGCAGTACTTC. Translating it yields CASSLALRVEQYF.

This clonotype has at least ten counts. V usage is TRBV12-3 or TRBV12-4 and J usage is TRBJ2-5; D is unclear. V was cut by 6 bases and J by 4 bases, with 12 bases left in between. The CDR3 is 13 amino acids. The CDR3 nucleotides are TGTGCCAGCAGCCTCCGAGTGGGAGAGACCCAGTACTTC. Translation: CASSLRVGETQYF.

This clonotype has more than one count but fewer than ten. The rearrangement joins TRBV6-1 to TRBJ1-1; D gene uncertain. Germline-derived CDR1 and CDR2 are MNHNS and SASEGT. The CDR3 loop spans 15 amino acids. Trimming cost V 10 bases and J 0 bases, with 18 bases left between them. The CDR3 bases are TGTGCCACCACACCAACGGCGGGTATGAACACTGAAGCTTTCTTT. This encodes CATTPTAGMNTEAFF.

This clonotype appeared many times. J is TRBJ1-2 and V is TRBV6-1; maybe TRBD1 (5 bases). Germline V gene data show CDR1 as MNHNS and CDR2 as SASEGT. Trimming took off 5 bases at V and 2 bases at J, with 12 bases between the two ends. CDR3 length: 14 residues. CDR3 DNA: TGTGCCAGCAGTCGGGGGGAGGCAAACTATGGCTACACCTTC. Residues: CASSRGEANYGYTF.

The chain employs TRBV4-1 and TRBJ1-3, with no clear D. The V end lost 1 base, the J end lost 4 bases, and 11 bases lay between the germline ends. This CDR3 is 15 amino acids long. Germline values: CDR1 MGHRA, CDR2 YSYEKL. The CDR3 spells CASSQVSTRGNTIYF. The CDR3 nucleotides are TGCGCCAGCAGCCAAGTATCGACACGCGGAAACACCATATATTTT.

This clonotype has just a few counts. V and J are TRBV29-1 and TRBJ1-5; D possibly corresponds to TRBD1 (6 bases). V was shortened by 6 bases and J by 0 bases, with 15 bases between the two germline ends. This CDR3 region has 15 residues. The germline V gene encodes CDR1 SQVTM and CDR2 ANQGSEA. The DNA of the CDR3 is TGCAGCGTACAGCTAGGGGGGTATAGCAATCAGCCCCAGCATTTT. Translating gives CSVQLGGYSNQPQHF.

The chain joins TRBV15 to TRBJ1-1; the D gene is possibly TRBD1 (6 bases). The CDR3 is 14 residues long. CDR1 is LNHNV, CDR2 YYDKDF, per germline (reference sequence). Trimming left V 0 bases short and J 8 bases short, with 13 bases between. CDR3 amino acids: CATSRDPGAAEAFF. In DNA, the CDR3 is TGTGCCACCAGCAGAGACCCGGGGGCCGCCGAAGCTTTCTTT.

V is TRBV11-2 and J is TRBJ2-5; 7 bases line up with TRBD1. Unmatched junction bases numbered 12, after V lost 6 bases and J lost 5 bases. Germline CDR1 and CDR2: SGHAT and FQNNGV. The CDR3 loop spans 15 amino acids. The CDR3 spells CASRAVGTAPETQYF. CDR3 nucleotide sequence: TGTGCCAGCAGAGCCGTGGGGACAGCTCCGGAGACCCAGTACTTC.

This clonotype was seen many times. V gene TRBV11-2 combines with J gene TRBJ1-2; D is ambiguous. The CDR3 consists of 10 residues. V was pared by 10 bases and J by 6 bases, with 9 bases between. Germline V gene lookup returns CDR1 SGHAT and CDR2 FQNNGV. The DNA for the CDR3 is TGTGCCACCCAGGTGAATGGCTACACCTTC. Translation gives CATQVNGYTF.